This T cell receptor (beta chain) was recorded in a study of T cell responses to AZD1222 COVID-19 vaccine. Study-level results: Rises in breadth and depth of Spike-specific TCRs came after two AZD1222 doses.

The protocol was immunoSEQ multiplex PCR, while the TCRdb copy is restricted to in-frame clones and leaves out a portion. The sample contains 90,000 to 130,000 clones, about nine tenths of which appear only once. Remarks on this clone: Its matching antigen is unknown.

This CDR3 comprises 15 residues. With 4 bases clipped from V and 6 bases from J, the junction kept 7 bases outside the gene matches. CDR1 is SGHRS and CDR2 is YFSETQ in the germline V gene. Sample: peripheral blood, taken 28 days after the second AZD1222 dose. This TCR derives from an adult who received the AZD1222 COVID-19 vaccine. This chain links TRBV5-1 with TRBJ1-4; 9 bases map to TRBD1. CDR3 region: CASSRNRGPDEKLFF. CDR3 bases: TGCGCCAGCAGCAGAAACAGGGGGCCGGATGAAAAACTGTTTTTT.